A selection of T cell receptor beta chains follows, all from one sample in a study of blood T cell repertoires in COVID-19. Repertoires were generated with immunoSEQ multiplex PCR, while TCRdb's copy carries only in-frame clones and drops some. The sample has about 260,000 clones; around 84% are singletons. The sequenced material came from peripheral blood. The receptors originated from a woman in her fifties or sixties with COVID-19, enrolled during active disease. Both conserved end residues are part of each CDR3. A D gene is named only where the DNA matches it firmly. Only part of the rows carry a size: once, few, many, or a class if the clone is expanded.

J gene	clone size	V gene	D gene	CDR3 DNA	CDR3 protein
TRBJ2-3	-	TRBV3-1/TRBV3-2	-	TGTGCCAGCAGCCAAGCTGAAACTAGCACAGATACGCAGTATTTT	CASSQAETSTDTQYF
TRBJ1-3	-	TRBV6-5	TRBD1	TGTGCCAGCAGCCTCAGGGGGCCTGGAAACACCATATATTTT	CASSLRGPGNTIYF
TRBJ1-5	-	TRBV19	-	TGTGCCAGTAGTACGACAGGCCCCAATCAGCCCCAGCATTTT	CASSTTGPNQPQHF
TRBJ2-7	once	TRBV7-9	-	TGTGCCAGCAGCCTCCGTGAGATTCGGCAGTACTTC	CASSLREIRQYF
TRBJ1-3	-	TRBV28	TRBD1	TGTGCCAGCAGTACGCCAGGGGGCACGGGGGGAAACACCATATATTTT	CASSTPGGTGGNTIYF
TRBJ2-7	many	TRBV7-9	-	TGTGCCAGCGGACACAGGGCCGTCCCCTACGAGCAGTACTTC	CASGHRAVPYEQYF
TRBJ2-2	-	TRBV23-1	TRBD2	TGCGCCAGCACCCGACTAGCGATGGGGCGAGGCACCGGGGAGCTGTTTTTT	CASTRLAMGRGTGELFF
TRBJ2-3	-	TRBV5-1	TRBD2	TGCGCCAGCAGCGTCGGACTAGCGGGATGGGATACGCAGTATTTT	CASSVGLAGWDTQYF
TRBJ1-3	-	TRBV7-9	-	TGTGCCAGCAGCTTAGCGGAGGCTGGAAACACCATATATTTT	CASSLAEAGNTIYF
TRBJ1-3	few	TRBV12-3/TRBV12-4	-	TGTGCCAGCAGTTTTTCCGGGAGCAACACCATATATTTT	CASSFSGSNTIYF
TRBJ1-4	-	TRBV12-3/TRBV12-4	-	TGTGCCAGCAGTTTCCAGGAAAAACTGTTTTTT	CASSFQEKLFF
TRBJ1-3	-	TRBV19	-	TGTGCCAGTGTCGGTTTCCCCGAGGCTGGAAACACCATATATTTT	CASVGFPEAGNTIYF
TRBJ1-2	-	TRBV6-5	-	TGTGCCACCAGGAGGAGTACGGCGCACTATGGCTACACCTTC	CATRRSTAHYGYTF
TRBJ2-7	few	TRBV6-5	-	TGTGCCAGCAGTCAGTCGTACTACGAGCAGTACTTC	CASSQSYYEQYF
TRBJ2-3	-	TRBV6-5	-	TGTGCCAGCATCCGTCTAGGGGGAGATACGCAGTATTTT	CASIRLGGDTQYF
TRBJ2-2	-	TRBV30	TRBD2	TGTGCCTGGAGCAAAGGGACTAGCGGGATGGGGCTGTTTTTT	CAWSKGTSGMGLFF
TRBJ1-3	-	TRBV7-2	-	TGTGCCAGCAGCTTAGATACAGGCCCTGGTGGAAACACCATATATTTT	CASSLDTGPGGNTIYF
TRBJ2-6	-	TRBV7-3	-	TGTGCCAGCAGCTTAGGGGGCCGGGCTGGGGCCAACGTCCTGACTTTC	CASSLGGRAGANVLTF
TRBJ1-3	once	TRBV11-2	-	TGTGCCAGCAGCCGACCCCCGGGGGCTGGAAACACCATATATTTT	CASSRPPGAGNTIYF
TRBJ2-1	-	TRBV18	TRBD2	TGTGCCAGCTCATCGGGACTAGCGGCCTACGATGAGCAGTTCTTC	CASSSGLAAYDEQFF
TRBJ2-1	-	TRBV5-1	-	TGCGCCAGCAGCCACCCGGGACTCTACAATGAGCAGTTCTTC	CASSHPGLYNEQFF
TRBJ2-7	-	TRBV5-1	TRBD2	TGCGCCAGCAGCTTGGACGGACTAGCCTACGAGCAGTACTTC	CASSLDGLAYEQYF
TRBJ1-2	-	TRBV18	-	TGTGCCAGCTCACCACTTCAGGAGGGGTTCTATGGCTACACCTTC	CASSPLQEGFYGYTF
TRBJ1-4	-	TRBV2	-	TGTGCCAGCAGTGACAGAGGCGGCGTAGGGGAACTGTTTTTT	CASSDRGGVGELFF
TRBJ2-3	-	TRBV9	-	TGTGCCAGCAGCGTGGCGATGGGGGCGGGAGATACGCAGTATTTT	CASSVAMGAGDTQYF
TRBJ2-3	-	TRBV3-1/TRBV3-2	TRBD2	TGTGCCAGCAGTTCCCCTGGGACTAGCGGGAAACATACGCAGTATTTT	CASSSPGTSGKHTQYF
TRBJ1-5	-	TRBV18	TRBD1	TGTGCCAGCTCACCTTCACGGACAGGGATAGGGCAGCCCCAGCATTTT	CASSPSRTGIGQPQHF
TRBJ2-4	-	TRBV7-9	TRBD2	TGTGCCAGCAGCTTTCAAATAGCGGGAGGGAGGGCCAAAAACATTCAGTACTTC	CASSFQIAGGRAKNIQYF
TRBJ2-7	-	TRBV5-5	TRBD2	TGTGCCAGCAGCTTAAGCGGGAGAGGGTACGAGCAGTACTTC	CASSLSGRGYEQYF
TRBJ1-4	-	TRBV7-2	-	TGTGCCAGCAGCTTAGAAACGGGGCGGGGAGAAAAACTGTTTTTT	CASSLETGRGEKLFF
TRBJ1-6	-	TRBV6-2/TRBV6-3	-	TGTGCCAGCAGTTTCGGAGGGACCCTCAATTCACCCCTCCACTTT	CASSFGGTLNSPLHF
TRBJ2-3	-	TRBV11-3	TRBD2	TGTGCCAGCAGCAGCCCGGGACTAGCCTCAGATACGCAGTATTTT	CASSSPGLASDTQYF
TRBJ1-1	few	TRBV7-9	TRBD1	TGTGCCAGCAGCTTTGGGACAGGGATGAACACTGAAGCTTTCTTT	CASSFGTGMNTEAFF
TRBJ1-3	-	TRBV5-1	-	TGCGCCAGCAGCCAAGGACATGCAAGCTCTGGAAACACCATATATTTT	CASSQGHASSGNTIYF
TRBJ2-2	-	TRBV4-3	-	TGCGCCAGCAGCCTAGGGGCTTACACCGGGGAGCTGTTTTTT	CASSLGAYTGELFF
TRBJ2-1	-	TRBV15	TRBD2	TGTGCCACCAGCATCCCGGGACTAGCGGGATACAATGAGCAGTTCTTC	CATSIPGLAGYNEQFF
TRBJ2-1	-	TRBV28	-	TGTGCCAGCACCCGCGGGCGCGCTTCAAGCTCCTACAATGAGCAGTTCTTC	CASTRGRASSSYNEQFF
TRBJ1-2	-	TRBV10-3	TRBD1	TGTGCCATCGAGGCGGAGGACAGGGGACAAGCTAACTATGGCTACACCTTC	CAIEAEDRGQANYGYTF
TRBJ1-2	-	TRBV29-1	TRBD1	TGCAGCGTAGGAGACAGGGTTGAAGGCTACACCTTC	CSVGDRVEGYTF
TRBJ2-7	-	TRBV18	-	TGTGCCAGCTCACCGACTAACGGCCCTACCGAGCAGTACTTC	CASSPTNGPTEQYF
TRBJ2-7	-	TRBV11-3	-	TGTGCCAGCAGCCTTCAAAGGGGCGAGCAGTACTTC	CASSLQRGEQYF
TRBJ2-1	-	TRBV27	-	TGTGCCAGCAGTTTATTGAGAGGCGGGGTATCCTACAATGAGCAGTTCTTC	CASSLLRGGVSYNEQFF